This passage covers 15 T cell receptor beta chains from one sample sequenced in a study of beta chain features in type 1 diabetes. Sequencing targeted expressed TCRB transcripts, as all isolated RNA had been reverse transcribed. Produced via immunoSEQ multiplex PCR; TCRdb's table is partial and in-frame only. The repertoire holds 160,000 or so clones, with about 9.1% as singletons. Input material: central memory CD4+ T cells from blood. These receptor sequences come from a woman aged 18-35 years in good health.

This clone was seen only a few times. The chain uses TRBV11-2 and TRBJ2-7; tentative D call: TRBD2 (6 bases). From germline, CDR1 is SGHAT and CDR2 FQNNGV. The V gene lost 5 bases and the J gene lost 2 bases, with 13 bases spanning the gap. There are 14 residues in the CDR3. CDR3 nucleotide sequence: TGTGCCAGCAGCCTCCCGCGGGGAGCCTACGAGCAGTACTTC. It is translated as CASSLPRGAYEQYF.

This clone was counted between two and nine times. One junction end disagrees with the germline gene, perhaps due to a read error. This chain links TRBV11-3 with TRBJ2-1; TRBD2 matches 9 bases. Germline V CDR1 and CDR2: SGHNT, YENEEA. The CDR3 length is 15 residues. The CDR3 protein is CASSIDLSGSGEQFF. The CDR3 DNA sequence: TGTGCCAGCAGCATAGACCTTAGCGGGAGCGGTGAGCAGTTCTTC. The whole variable domain, remainder taken from reference TRBV11-3 and TRBJ2-1, is EAGVVQSPRYKIIEKKQPVAFWCNPISGHNTLYWYLQNLGQGPELLIRYENEEAVDDSQLPKDRFSAERLKGVDSTLKIQPAELGDSAVYLCASSIDLSGSGEQFFGPGTRLTVL.

This clone has more than one count but fewer than ten. The chain links TRBV30 to TRBJ2-5; 11 positions agree with TRBD2. Germline V CDR1 and CDR2: GTSNPN, SVGIG (reference sequence). CDR3 size: 17 residues. V was pared by 1 base and J by 4 bases, with 11 bases of the junction left unmatched. CDR3 DNA: TGTGCCTGGAGTGAAGGTTTAGCGGGGGGGACAGGAGAGACCCAGTACTTC. This gives the protein CAWSEGLAGGTGETQYF.

This clone has more than one count but fewer than ten. This sequence joins TRBV5-1 and TRBJ2-7, with 7 bases matching TRBD1. This CDR3 spans 15 amino acids. Germline trimming cut 0 bases from V and 4 bases from J; bases unmatched to any gene: 7. Germline assignment: CDR1 SGHRS and CDR2 YFSETQ. CDR3 DNA: TGCGCCAGCAGCTTGGGTCAAGACAGGGAATACGAGCAGTACTTC. Translation gives CASSLGQDREYEQYF.

This clone was observed a few times. The CDR3 loop is CASSLRQGFGEKLFF. The CDR3 nucleotides read TGTGCCAGCAGCTTACGACAGGGTTTCGGGGAAAAACTGTTTTTT. The chain couples TRBV5-6 to TRBJ1-4; 7 bases match TRBD1. After removal of 2 bases from V and 8 bases from J, the junction contained 9 bases not matched to a gene. CDR1 and CDR2 from the germline V gene are SGHDT and YYEEEE. The CDR3 covers 15 residues.

The chain recombines TRBV29-1 with TRBJ2-5; 10 positions agree with TRBD2. The CDR3 extends over 14 amino acids. With V trimmed by 3 bases and J by 5 bases, 6 bases remained unmatched. Germline values: CDR1 SQVTM, CDR2 ANQGSEA. CDR3 region: CSVDSSGGRETQYF. The CDR3 nucleotides are TGCAGCGTTGATTCTAGCGGGGGCCGGGAGACCCAGTACTTC. The whole variable domain, remainder taken from reference TRBV29-1 and TRBJ2-5, is SAVISQKPSRDICQRGTSLTIQCQVDSQVTMMFWYRQQPGQSLTLIATANQGSEATYESGFVIDKFPISRPNLTFSTLTVSNMSPEDSSIYLCSVDSSGGRETQYFGPGTRLLVL.

This clone was seen a handful of times. The chain employs TRBV7-2 and TRBJ1-2, with D uncertain. Germline assignment: CDR1 SGHTA and CDR2 FQGNSA. Trimming cost V 5 bases and J 3 bases, with 7 bases left between them. The CDR3 has 12 amino acids. The CDR3 nucleotides read TGTGCCAGCAGCGAAGCTGACTATGGCTACACCTTC. It translates to CASSEADYGYTF.

This clone was recorded a few times. The CDR3: CASSLLPGRTNYGYTF. CDR3 DNA: TGCGCCAGCAGCTTGTTACCAGGCAGGACAAACTATGGCTACACCTTC. The gene calls are TRBV5-1 and TRBJ1-2, with D tentatively TRBD1 (5 bases). The CDR3 extends over 16 amino acids. Trimming pared 1 base from V and 2 bases from J, leaving 15 bases between. Germline-derived CDR1 and CDR2 are SGHRS and YFSETQ.

This clone came up many times. V and J are TRBV29-1 and TRBJ2-6; D is perhaps TRBD1 (6 bases). V was clipped by 6 bases and J by 4 bases, with 13 bases between them. The CDR3 contains 14 residues. The germline V gene encodes CDR1 SQVTM and CDR2 ANQGSEA. DNA of the CDR3: TGCAGCGTGGACAGTCCATCCGGGGCCAACGTCCTGACTTTC. This sequence encodes CSVDSPSGANVLTF.

This clone was found a few times. This CDR3 is CAWSVGQGIEKLFF. The DNA for the CDR3 is TGTGCCTGGAGTGTGGGACAGGGAATAGAAAAACTGTTTTTT. The chain combines TRBV30 with TRBJ1-4; 9 bases agree with TRBD1. CDR3 size: 14 residues. Germline CDR1 and CDR2: GTSNPN and SVGIG (reference sequence). V lost 0 bases, J lost 8 bases, and 4 bases stayed unmatched.

In its sample, this clone was seen a few times. This chain connects TRBV6-5 to TRBJ2-5; 15 bases line up with TRBD2. CDR3 length equals 15 residues. Germline V gene sequence: CDR1 MNHEY, CDR2 SVGAGI. The V gene end was trimmed by 6 bases and the J gene end by 5 bases; junction bases not matched to a gene: 4. CDR3 in DNA: TGTGCCAGCAGCGGACTAGCGGGAGGGCCTGAGACCCAGTACTTC. The encoded protein is CASSGLAGGPETQYF.

The chain links TRBV2 to TRBJ2-1, with a weak D call TRBD1 (7 bases). Trimming pared 9 bases from V and 7 bases from J, leaving 22 bases between. The CDR3 consists of 15 residues. From germline, CDR1 is SNHLY and CDR2 FYNNEI. CDR3 sequence (DNA): TGTGCCAGTAGACGCGGTCAGGGGGGAGAGAATGAGCAGTTCTTC. This gives the protein CASRRGQGGENEQFF.

There are a few counts of this clone. Relative to the germline gene, one junction end is altered; a read error may explain this. In nucleotides, the CDR3 is TGTGCTAGCAGCCCCGGACTAGCGGGAGCGGGTGAGCAGTTCTTC. This gives the protein CASSPGLAGAGEQFF. The chain links TRBV7-7 to TRBJ2-1; 13 bases fit TRBD2. The CDR3 loop spans 15 amino acids. Per the germline V gene, CDR1 is SSHAT and CDR2 is FNYEAQ (reference sequence).

The chain has TRBV30 and TRBJ1-6; D unclear. The CDR3 is made up of 12 amino acids. Germline-derived CDR1 and CDR2 are GTSNPN and SVGIG (reference sequence). The ends were cut back, 3 bases at V and 14 bases at J, with 14 bases in the middle. The CDR3 sequence is CAWRDGRGSLHF. DNA of the CDR3: TGTGCCTGGAGGGACGGCCGGGGATCCCTCCACTTT.

This clone was counted at least ten times. Additional DNA sequences in this sample encode the identical CDR3. CDR3 DNA: TGTGCCAGCAGCCCTAGGACAGGCCTGCAAGAGACCCAGTACTTC. Its translation is CASSPRTGLQETQYF. V is TRBV7-2 and J is TRBJ2-5; 7 bases match TRBD1. The germline CDR1 and CDR2 sequences are SGHTA and FQGNSA. The junction had 8 bases not matched to a gene; V was cut back by 5 bases and J by 2 bases. This CDR3 is built from 15 residues.